Sequencing of this TCR beta chain was carried out in a study of regulatory T cells in long-lasting Graves disease. Germline loops: CDR1 SGHNT, CDR2 YENEEA. This CDR3 spans 15 amino acids. V was pared by 2 bases and J by 8 bases, with 7 bases of the junction left unmatched. Arm-PCR of CDR3 regions with iRepertoire HTBI primers generated TCR beta libraries. Per the original methods: Identification yielded around 68 TRBV and roughly 14 TRBJ segments across samples. MiXCR, applied by TCRdb to the multiplex PCR reads, yields one record per CDR3 protein. The V and J calls here are based on TCRdb, not the publication. Found here are 400,000 to 500,000 distinct CDR3 sequences, 14% to 15% of them singletons; the top ten hold approximately 16%. This clonotype was seen ten or more times. Time point denoted: newly diagnosed GD, antithyroid drugs for less than 3 months. PBMC RNA served as the TCR library source.

This sample was shared with a second study, whose subject was T cells in Graves' hyperthyroidism and ophthalmopathy. Per that study: Hyperthyroidism had been newly diagnosed in patients aged 18 to 65, and its duration was under 2 months. Initially, a first-round RT-PCR of the TCR CDR3 employed the HTBI primer set.

The TCR comes from a woman in her twenties or thirties with Graves disease. The sample consisted of peripheral blood mononuclear cells (PBMCs), taken at new diagnosis, from a patient treated with antithyroid drugs. The chain links TRBV11-3 to TRBJ2-1; 9 bases are shared with TRBD2. CDR3 nucleotide sequence: TGTGCCAGCAGCTTATTCTGGCGGGAGGGCGATGAGCAGTTCTTC. Its translation is CASSLFWREGDEQFF.